Below are 26 T cell receptor beta chains sequenced from a single sample in a study of technical replicates of blood from several donors. Generated by immunoSEQ multiplex PCR, the TCRdb table keeps only in-frame clones and is missing some. The profile shows 65,000 to 85,000 clones, 85% to 95% of them singletons. Specimen: T cells isolated from PBMCs. The receptors were sampled from a human donor in good health.

The chain uses TRBV7-2 and TRBJ2-3; D gene unclear. V was pared by 5 bases and J by 4 bases, with 10 bases between. The CDR3 spans 13 residues. The germline gives CDR1 SGHTA, CDR2 FQGNSA. CDR3 nucleotides: TGTGCCAGCAGCCCAATTGTAGCAGATACGCAGTATTTT. Encoded protein: CASSPIVADTQYF.

The chain joins TRBV10-2 to TRBJ1-5; D possibly corresponds to TRBD1 (6 bases). Germline loops: CDR1 WSHSY, CDR2 SAAADI. V lost 3 bases and J lost 6, with 12 bases in between. This CDR3 has 14 amino acids. CDR3 sequence: CASSESRGGQPQHF. The CDR3 DNA sequence: TGCGCCAGCAGTGAATCCAGGGGTGGTCAGCCCCAGCATTTT.

The chain joins TRBV6-1 to TRBJ1-5; perhaps TRBD1 as D (5 bases). The V gene's germline CDR1 is MNHNS and CDR2 SASEGT. The length of the CDR3 is 14 residues. Trimming pared 0 bases from V and 6 bases from J, leaving 9 bases between. The CDR3 DNA reads as TGTGCCAGCAGTGAAGCTGGGGGGGTTCAGCCCCAGCATTTT. This translates into CASSEAGGVQPQHF.

The chain couples TRBV4-1 to TRBJ2-3; 7 nucleotides agree with TRBD2. Per the germline V gene, CDR1 is MGHRA and CDR2 is YSYEKL. This CDR3 contains 13 residues. The trim removed 0 bases at V and 11 bases at J, leaving 5 bases unmatched. CDR3 sequence reads: CASSQEGGSGQYF. CDR3 DNA sequence: TGCGCCAGCAGCCAAGAGGGAGGGTCGGGGCAGTATTTT.

The chain employs TRBV5-1 and TRBJ2-7; D possibly corresponds to TRBD1 (6 bases). The CDR3 has 15 amino acids. Germline CDR1 reads SGHRS; CDR2 reads YFSETQ. V lost 0 bases and J 4 bases, leaving 14 bases between the germline ends. The CDR3 DNA reads as TGCGCCAGCAGCTTGGCCCCCGGGACAAATTACGAGCAGTACTTC. Translating it yields CASSLAPGTNYEQYF.

The chain has TRBV27 and TRBJ2-7; D unclear. The CDR3 is 14 amino acids. V dropped 0 bases and J dropped 0 bases, with 6 bases sitting between them. Germline V gene lookup returns CDR1 MNHEY and CDR2 SMNVEV (reference sequence). CDR3 amino acids: CASSLSADSYEQYF. CDR3 DNA: TGTGCCAGCAGTTTATCGGCCGACTCCTACGAGCAGTACTTC.

As DNA, the CDR3 is TGTGCCAGTGAATCTTGGACAGGGGGAATTACTGAAGCTTTCTTT. Its translation is CASESWTGGITEAFF. The chain uses TRBV19 and TRBJ1-1; 10 nucleotides align to TRBD1. V shed 8 bases and J 5 bases; nucleotides not matched to a gene: 11. This CDR3 comprises 15 residues. Germline V gene data show CDR1 as LNHDA and CDR2 as SQIVND (reference sequence). Full variable domain (rest looked up from reference TRBV19 and TRBJ1-1): DGGITQSPKYLFRKEGQNVTLSCEQNLNHDAMYWYRQDPGQGLRLIYYSQIVNDFQKGDIAEGYSVSREKKESFPLTVTSAQKNPTAFYLCASESWTGGITEAFFGQGTRLTVV.

The chain has TRBV11-3 and TRBJ1-5; D is unresolved. Trimming stripped 1 base from V and 7 bases from J, with 8 bases between. CDR3 size: 13 residues. The germline V gene encodes CDR1 SGHNT and CDR2 YENEEA. The CDR3 coding sequence is TGTGCCAGCAGCTTAGTTACGGGGCAGCCCCAGCATTTT. Translation: CASSLVTGQPQHF.

This chain connects TRBV9 to TRBJ2-2, with a possible D match to TRBD1 (8 bases). CDR3 size: 17 residues. V was cut by 6 bases and J by 8 bases, with 26 bases left in between. CDR1 is SGDLS and CDR2 is YYNGEE in the germline V gene. In DNA, the CDR3 is TGTGCCAGCACCGACAGGGGAAGCGGGACGTCCTTTGGGGAGCTGTTTTTT. This gives the protein CASTDRGSGTSFGELFF.

The rearrangement uses TRBV6-6 and TRBJ1-5; a weak D match, TRBD1 (5 bases). The CDR3 is made up of 13 amino acids. V shed 5 bases and J shed 7 bases, with 12 bases lying between them. Germline CDR1 reads MNHNY; CDR2 reads SVGAGI (reference sequence). The CDR3 is CASSPAQGQPQHF. In nucleotides, the CDR3 is TGTGCCAGCAGTCCGGCCCAGGGCCAGCCCCAGCATTTT.

This chain joins TRBV5-5 and TRBJ2-4, with 10 bases lining up with TRBD1. In germline, CDR1 is SGHKS, CDR2 YYEKEE (reference sequence). This CDR3 has 15 amino acids. J lost 6 bases, V lost 3 bases, and 6 bases had no gene match. The CDR3 region has the DNA TGTGCCAGCAGCTCACACCGGACAGGGGGAAACATTCAGTACTTC. Protein: CASSSHRTGGNIQYF.

This clone was seen a single time. The chain is built from TRBV11-2 and TRBJ2-1, with TRBD2 matching over 7 bases. Germline CDR1 reads SGHAT; CDR2 reads FQNNGV. V lost 1 base to trimming and J lost 0 bases; unmatched junction nucleotides: 0. This CDR3 spans 15 amino acids. CDR3 sequence (DNA): TGTGCCAGCAGCTTAGCGGGGGGCTCCTACAATGAGCAGTTCTTC. It codes for CASSLAGGSYNEQFF.

V usage is TRBV27 and J usage is TRBJ2-7, with 8 bases matching TRBD1. The J segment lost 6 bases and the V segment lost 8 bases, leaving 9 bases of the junction unmatched. Germline CDR1 MNHEY, CDR2 SMNVEV (reference sequence). The CDR3 sequence is 13 residues long. The CDR3 loop is CASSLDRAGEQYF. CDR3 DNA sequence: TGTGCCAGCTCCCTGGACAGGGCTGGCGAGCAGTACTTC.

The chain couples TRBV7-9 to TRBJ1-4; no definite D call. Per the germline V gene, CDR1 is SEHNR and CDR2 is FQNEAQ (reference sequence). This CDR3 spans 14 amino acids. V lost 5 bases and J lost 7, with 14 bases in between. CDR3 bases: TGTGCCAGCAGCCCCTTTGACGGACTTGAAAAACTGTTTTTT. Its translation is CASSPFDGLEKLFF. Full variable domain (outside the CDR3, taken from reference TRBV7-9 and TRBJ1-4): DTGVSQNPRHKITKRGQNVTFRCDPISEHNRLYWYRQTLGQGPEFLTYFQNEAQLEKSRLLSDRFSAERPKGSFSTLEIQRTEQGDSAMYLCASSPFDGLEKLFFGSGTQLSVL.

V is TRBV11-1 and J is TRBJ2-3; no definite D call. With 3 bases removed from V and 0 bases from J, the gap between germline ends came to 10 bases. This CDR3 has 15 residues. Germline lookup yields CDR1 SGHAT and CDR2 FQDESV (reference sequence). This chain's CDR3 is CASSFSRSSTDTQYF. The CDR3 nucleotides are TGTGCCAGCAGCTTCTCGAGGAGTAGCACAGATACGCAGTATTTT.

This clone was picked up one time. CDR3 nucleotide sequence: TGTGCCAGCAGCTTCCCTGAAACCCAGGAGACCCAGTACTTC. It yields the protein CASSFPETQETQYF. The chain is built from TRBV5-6 and TRBJ2-5; D gene unclear. The CDR3 is made up of 14 amino acids. Trimming pared 2 bases from V and 5 bases from J, leaving 13 bases between. The V gene's germline CDR1 is SGHDT and CDR2 YYEEEE.

The rearrangement uses TRBV9 and TRBJ1-5; D perhaps matches TRBD1 (5 bases). CDR1 is SGDLS and CDR2 is YYNGEE in the germline V gene. The ends were cut back, 1 base at V and 1 base at J, with 9 bases in the middle. This CDR3 region has 15 residues. DNA for the CDR3: TGTGCCAGCAGCGTACAGGGAGGGAGCAATCAGCCCCAGCATTTT. This sequence encodes CASSVQGGSNQPQHF.

In its sample, this clone was seen a few times. The chain is built from TRBV2 and TRBJ2-7, with a possible D match to TRBD2 (6 bases). The CDR3 totals 10 residues. Per the germline V gene, CDR1 is SNHLY and CDR2 is FYNNEI. Deletions cut 11 bases from V and 4 bases from J, with 9 bases between. The CDR3 nucleotides read TGTGCCTCGGAGGGGTACGAGCAGTACTTC. This translates into CASEGYEQYF.

The genes are TRBV28 and TRBJ2-1; tentatively, D is TRBD2 (5 bases). The CDR3 covers 12 residues. The ends were cut back, 11 bases at V and 5 bases at J, with 13 bases in the middle. Germline assignment: CDR1 MDHEN and CDR2 SYDVKM. CDR3 sequence: CAAWRVNNEQFF. Written as DNA, the CDR3 is TGTGCCGCCTGGCGGGTAAACAATGAGCAGTTCTTC. The variable domain in full, completed from reference TRBV28 and TRBJ2-1, reads DVKVTQSSRYLVKRTGEKVFLECVQDMDHENMFWYRQDPGLGLRLIYFSYDVKMKEKGDIPEGYSVSREKKERFSLILESASTNQTSMYLCAAWRVNNEQFFGPGTRLTVL.

The V gene is TRBV6-1, the J gene TRBJ1-3, with D maybe TRBD1 (6 bases). The CDR3 totals 14 residues. With 7 bases removed from V and 0 bases from J, the gap between germline ends came to 10 bases. CDR1 is MNHNS, CDR2 SASEGT, per germline. The CDR3 nucleotides are TGTGCCAGCATCGCAGGGGCCTCTGGAAACACCATATATTTT. It specifies CASIAGASGNTIYF.

V usage is TRBV7-2 and J usage is TRBJ1-4; D uncertain. With 2 bases removed from V and 5 bases from J, the gap between germline ends came to 9 bases. This CDR3 region has 14 residues. Per the germline V gene, CDR1 is SGHTA and CDR2 is FQGNSA. The CDR3 bases are TGTGCCAGCAGCTTACTTTTCGTAAATGAAAAACTGTTTTTT. This translates into CASSLLFVNEKLFF.

The chain has TRBV15 and TRBJ2-3; 7 positions match TRBD2. Germline V gene data show CDR1 as LNHNV and CDR2 as YYDKDF (reference sequence). The CDR3 is 15 residues long. Trimming took 5 bases from V and 2 from J; bases not matched to a gene: 7. The CDR3, as DNA: TGTGCCACCAGCTTCGACGGGAGGTACACAGATACGCAGTATTTT. It translates to CATSFDGRYTDTQYF.

Note on this clone: This sample includes further DNA sequences coding for the same CDR3. This rearrangement joins TRBV18 to TRBJ2-7, with TRBD1 matching over 9 bases. The V and J ends lost 3 bases and 2 bases, in that order; junction bases with no gene match: 2. From germline, CDR1 is KGHSH and CDR2 LQKENI. The CDR3 is 14 amino acids. The CDR3 nucleotides are TGTGCCAGCTCACCGGGACAGGGTGCCTACGAGCAGTACTTC. Translated, it gives CASSPGQGAYEQYF.

The chain is built from TRBV6-4 and TRBJ2-3; 7 nucleotides align to TRBD1. J lost 3 bases, V lost 4 bases, and 13 bases had no gene match. This CDR3 has 17 residues. Germline V gives CDR1 MRHNA, CDR2 SNTAGT. The DNA of the CDR3 is TGTGCCAGCAGTGCCCTCCCGACAGGGTTGGAGACAGATACGCAGTATTTT. Translation gives CASSALPTGLETDTQYF.

The rearrangement uses TRBV19 and TRBJ2-1; 7 positions match TRBD2. Unmatched junction bases numbered 11, after V lost 3 bases and J lost 0 bases. This CDR3 region has 18 residues. Looked up from germline, CDR1 is LNHDA and CDR2 is SQIVND (reference sequence). The CDR3 DNA reads as TGTGCCAGTAGTATTCTATCTAGCGGCAAGAGCTCCTACAATGAGCAGTTCTTC. This codes for CASSILSSGKSSYNEQFF.

This clone appeared once. The chain recombines TRBV15 with TRBJ2-5, with 9 bases aligning to TRBD1. The CDR3 consists of 16 residues. The germline V gene has CDR1 LNHNV and CDR2 YYDKDF (reference sequence). V lost 4 bases, J lost 5 bases, and 11 bases stayed unmatched. The CDR3: CATSMTGGTGVETQYF. In nucleotides, the CDR3 is TGTGCCACCAGCATGACAGGGGGTACGGGTGTGGAGACCCAGTACTTC. The whole variable domain, remainder taken from reference TRBV15 and TRBJ2-5, is DAMVIQNPRYQVTQFGKPVTLSCSQTLNHNVMYWYQQKSSQAPKLLFHYYDKDFNNEADTPDNFQSRRPNTSFCFLDIRSPGLGDTAMYLCATSMTGGTGVETQYFGPGTRLLVL.